These 19 T cell receptor beta chains originate from one sample sequenced in a study of blood T cells in healthy people across ages (dated by TCRdb to between 2015 and 2016). To prepare the library, 5' RACE was applied. The sequencer listed for this sample is Illumina HiSeq 2500. The second PCR ran for roughly 7 to 11 cycles and used a J-beta primer mix along with a sample-barcoded 5' primer. TCRdb applied fastp at Q25 and MiXCR to the public reads, then kept only in-frame beta chains. Entries are consolidated by CDR3 protein sequence, retaining the most common genes and DNA. Across this sample there are hundreds of thousands of distinct CDR3 sequences, with roughly 30% seen only once. The top ten clones comprise approximately 15% of the sample. The sequenced sample was blood. The source of these receptors is a woman older than 75 in good health. Donor details come from another sample of the same person, matched by shared clones.

The chain uses TRBV2 and TRBJ1-2; TRBD1 matches at 7 bases. J was trimmed by 7 bases and V by 2 bases; bases with no gene match: 4. Germline CDR1 SNHLY, CDR2 FYNNEI. This CDR3 comprises 13 residues. DNA for the CDR3: TGTGCCAGCAGTGAAAACAGGGGCAGTGGCTACACCTTC. Its protein is CASSENRGSGYTF. The whole variable domain, filled in from reference TRBV2 and TRBJ1-2, reads EPEVTQTPSHQVTQMGQEVILRCVPISNHLYFYWYRQILGQKVEFLVSFYNNEISEKSEIFDDQFSVERPDGSNFTLKIRSTKLEDSAMYFCASSENRGSGYTFGSGTRLTVV.

This clonotype occurred many times. This chain uses TRBV6-6 with TRBJ1-5, with D hard to call. V gave up 4 bases and J gave up 11 bases, with 24 bases separating them. Germline CDR1 MNHNY, CDR2 SVGAGI (reference sequence). The CDR3 runs 16 residues. This chain's CDR3 is CASSSFALTGPRTQHF. The CDR3 bases are TGTGCCAGCAGTTCCTTCGCCCTTACTGGGCCCAGGACCCAGCATTTT.

The chain joins TRBV30 to TRBJ2-3; maybe TRBD2 (5 bases). CDR1 is GTSNPN and CDR2 is SVGIG in the germline V gene (reference sequence). V was pared by 4 bases and J by 1 base, with 15 bases between. The length of the CDR3 is 15 residues. In DNA form, the CDR3 reads TGTGCCTGGACTCCCGGACTGGCCGGCACAGATACGCAGTATTTT. It translates to CAWTPGLAGTDTQYF.

The table lists this clonotype with a few counts. The chain joins TRBV7-2 to TRBJ2-7, with D hard to call. V dropped 5 bases and J dropped 0 bases, with 20 bases sitting between them. The CDR3 contains 17 residues. Looked up from germline, CDR1 is SGHTA and CDR2 is FQGNSA. For the CDR3, the DNA is TGTGCCAGCAGCCCTCAGGACCCTACCCTAAGCTCCTACGAGCAGTACTTC. Translated, it gives CASSPQDPTLSSYEQYF.

The rearrangement uses TRBV20-1 and TRBJ1-5; 8 bases agree with TRBD1. With V trimmed by 2 bases and J by 2 bases, 5 bases remained unmatched. The CDR3 has 15 residues. Germline CDR1 DFQATT, CDR2 SNEGSKA (reference sequence). The CDR3 nucleotides read TGCAGTGCTAGAATATTGGGACAGGGCAATCAGCCCCAGCATTTT. This encodes CSARILGQGNQPQHF.

Ten or more counts support this clonotype. The V gene is TRBV11-2, the J gene TRBJ1-1; weak D call: TRBD1 (6 bases). This CDR3 contains 13 residues. The germline gives CDR1 SGHAT, CDR2 FQNNGV. The V and J ends lost 2 bases and 7 bases respectively, with 11 bases between them. The CDR3 loop reads CASSLMRGHEAFF. CDR3 DNA: TGTGCCAGCAGCTTAATGAGGGGACATGAAGCTTTCTTT.

This clonotype was picked up many times. This rearrangement joins TRBV12-3 or TRBV12-4 to TRBJ2-2; the D is unclear. V gave up 2 bases and J gave up 3 bases, with 10 bases separating them. CDR3 size: 15 residues. Here the CDR3 DNA reads TGTGCCAGCAGTTTACTCGTTTCTGACACCGGGGAGCTGTTTTTT. This translates into CASSLLVSDTGELFF.

This clonotype was recorded many times. This chain uses TRBV20-1 with TRBJ2-1, with 14 bases fitting TRBD2. Trimming took 0 bases from V and 4 from J; bases not matched to a gene: 8. The CDR3 extends over 18 amino acids. Germline assignment: CDR1 DFQATT and CDR2 SNEGSKA (reference sequence). The CDR3 spells CSARDLTSGGAVYNEQFF. In DNA, the CDR3 is TGCAGTGCTAGAGATTTGACTAGCGGGGGGGCTGTTTACAATGAGCAGTTCTTC.

The genes are TRBV7-9 and TRBJ2-1, with D unclear. V was shortened by 0 bases and J by 12 bases, with 6 bases between the two germline ends. CDR3 size: 11 residues. The germline V gene encodes CDR1 SEHNR and CDR2 FQNEAQ (reference sequence). CDR3 loop: CASSLASGQFF. In DNA, the CDR3 is TGTGCCAGCAGCTTAGCCTCTGGGCAGTTCTTC.

A single count supports this clonotype. The chain couples TRBV7-2 to TRBJ2-7; D is perhaps TRBD2 (5 bases). V was clipped by 8 bases and J by 2 bases, with 16 bases between them. The CDR3 runs 14 residues. The germline V gene has CDR1 SGHTA and CDR2 FQGNSA. The CDR3 region is CASRRYEGAYEQYF. CDR3 in DNA: TGTGCCAGCCGTCGCTATGAGGGAGCCTACGAGCAGTACTTC.

J is TRBJ1-5 and V is TRBV7-2; tentative D call: TRBD1 (5 bases). The germline CDR1 and CDR2 sequences are SGHTA and FQGNSA. V lost 4 bases and J lost 0, with 10 bases in between. The CDR3 extends over 15 amino acids. CDR3 in DNA: TGTGCCAGCAGCTCGGAACAGGATAGCAATCAGCCCCAGCATTTT. Its protein is CASSSEQDSNQPQHF.

This clonotype was seen more than once but under ten times. A much larger clone sits a single nucleotide away, making a read error possible. This chain uses TRBV11-2 with TRBJ2-7; unclear D gene. CDR1 SGHAT and CDR2 FQNNGV come from the germline V gene. This CDR3 contains 14 residues. Trimming removed 4 bases from V and 2 bases from J, with 12 bases in between. Here the CDR3 reads CASSWQQLTYEQYF. Written as DNA, the CDR3 is TGTGCCAGCAGCTGGCAACAGCTCACCTACGAGCAGTACTTC.

This clonotype has a single count. The genes are TRBV5-1 and TRBJ2-7, with 7 bases fitting TRBD1. CDR1 is SGHRS and CDR2 is YFSETQ in the germline V gene. The CDR3 is 15 amino acids. V gave up 0 bases and J gave up 2 bases; unmatched junction bases: 5. The CDR3 is CASSLDQGVTYEQYF. The CDR3 bases are TGCGCCAGCAGCTTGGACCAGGGGGTGACCTACGAGCAGTACTTC.

This clonotype was detected many times. The chain employs TRBV7-3 and TRBJ2-3, with a tentative D call TRBD1 (6 bases). The CDR3 spans 13 residues. V lost 2 bases, J lost 10 bases, and 13 bases lay in between. The germline gives CDR1 SGHTA, CDR2 FQGTGA. CDR3: CASSLALEGAQYF. Written as DNA, the CDR3 is TGTGCCAGCAGCTTAGCCCTAGAGGGGGCGCAGTATTTT.

This clonotype was recorded a few times. The chain is built from TRBV11-2 and TRBJ1-2; TRBD1 might be the D (5 bases). V lost 3 bases to trimming and J lost 1 base, with 12 bases between them. CDR1 and CDR2 from the germline V gene are SGHAT and FQNNGV. The CDR3 spans 15 residues. CDR3 residues: CASSLDLGDNYGYTF. The CDR3 DNA reads as TGTGCCAGCAGCTTGGACCTGGGGGATAACTATGGCTACACCTTC.

This clonotype was seen only a few times. The CDR3 does not close with the conserved phenylalanine or tryptophan, likely indicating a read error. J is TRBJ2-5 and V is TRBV7-3; 10 bases fit TRBD1. Losses at the gene ends were 2 bases for V and 5 bases for J; bases not matched to a gene: 2. The germline CDR1 and CDR2 sequences are SGHTA and FQGTGA. This CDR3 has 14 residues. CDR3 protein: CASSLGQGVETQYL. In nucleotides, the CDR3 is TGTGCCAGCAGCTTAGGACAGGGGGTGGAGACCCAGTACTTA.

The chain is built from TRBV3-1 and TRBJ2-7; TRBD1 matches at 9 bases. Trimming removed 4 bases from V and 6 bases from J; junction bases left unmatched: 10. From germline, CDR1 is LGHDT and CDR2 YNNKEL (reference sequence). This CDR3 is built from 15 residues. For the CDR3, the DNA is TGTGCCAGCAGCCGAGGGGGACAGGGAAGAGGCGAGCAGTACTTC. It codes for CASSRGGQGRGEQYF.

V gene TRBV12-3 or TRBV12-4 combines with J gene TRBJ2-5; possibly TRBD2 for D (7 bases). The end of the DNA fits TRBJ2-7 better, so the J call may be wrong. The length of the CDR3 is 14 residues. CDR3 in amino acids: CASSLGGQIYEQYF. The CDR3 DNA sequence: TGTGCCAGCAGTTTGGGGGGGCAGATATACGAGCAGTACTTC.

The chain links TRBV28 to TRBJ2-7; 8 bases fit TRBD1. This CDR3 spans 16 amino acids. The V and J ends lost 4 bases and 2 bases, in that order; junction bases with no gene match: 10. The germline gives CDR1 MDHEN, CDR2 SYDVKM. This chain's CDR3 is CASSSRQGTTPYEQYF. The CDR3 nucleotides read TGTGCCAGCAGTTCCAGACAGGGGACGACTCCCTACGAGCAGTACTTC.